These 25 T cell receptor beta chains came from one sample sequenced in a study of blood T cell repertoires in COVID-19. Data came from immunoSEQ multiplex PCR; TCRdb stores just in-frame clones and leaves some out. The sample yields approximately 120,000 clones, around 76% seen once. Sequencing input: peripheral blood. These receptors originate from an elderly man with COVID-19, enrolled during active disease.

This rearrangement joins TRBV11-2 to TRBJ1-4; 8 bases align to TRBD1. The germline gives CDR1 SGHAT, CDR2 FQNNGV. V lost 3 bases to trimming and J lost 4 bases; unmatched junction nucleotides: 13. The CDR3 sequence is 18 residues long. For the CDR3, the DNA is TGTGCCAGCAGCTTCGGGGACAGGAGTACTTTTTATAATGAAAAACTGTTTTTT. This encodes CASSFGDRSTFYNEKLFF. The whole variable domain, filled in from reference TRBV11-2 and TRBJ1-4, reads EAGVAQSPRYKIIEKRQSVAFWCNPISGHATLYWYQQILGQGPKLLIQFQNNGVVDDSQLPKDRFSAERLKGVDSTLKIQPAKLEDSAVYLCASSFGDRSTFYNEKLFFGSGTQLSVL.

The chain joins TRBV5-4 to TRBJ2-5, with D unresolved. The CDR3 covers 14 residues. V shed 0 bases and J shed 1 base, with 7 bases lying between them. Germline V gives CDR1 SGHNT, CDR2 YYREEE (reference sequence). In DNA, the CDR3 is TGTGCCAGCAGCTTGGCACGGAGCCAAGAGACCCAGTACTTC. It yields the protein CASSLARSQETQYF.

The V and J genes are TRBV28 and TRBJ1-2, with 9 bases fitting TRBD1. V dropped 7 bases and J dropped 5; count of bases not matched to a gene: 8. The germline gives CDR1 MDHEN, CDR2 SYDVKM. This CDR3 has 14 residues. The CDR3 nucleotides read TGTGCCAGCAACCTCGGGACAGGGAGGTATGGCTACACCTTC. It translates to CASNLGTGRYGYTF.

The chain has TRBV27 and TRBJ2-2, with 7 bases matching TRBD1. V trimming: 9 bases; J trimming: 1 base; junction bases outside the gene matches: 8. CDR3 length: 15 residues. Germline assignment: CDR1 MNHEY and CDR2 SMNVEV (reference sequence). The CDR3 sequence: CASTSGTENTGELFF. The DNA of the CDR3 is TGTGCCAGTACGTCCGGGACAGAGAACACCGGGGAGCTGTTTTTT.

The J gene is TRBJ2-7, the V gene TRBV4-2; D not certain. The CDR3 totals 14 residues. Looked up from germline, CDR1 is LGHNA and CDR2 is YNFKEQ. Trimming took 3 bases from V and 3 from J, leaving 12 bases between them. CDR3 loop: CASSQPGSDYEQYF. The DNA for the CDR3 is TGTGCCAGCAGCCAGCCCGGGTCGGACTACGAGCAGTACTTC.

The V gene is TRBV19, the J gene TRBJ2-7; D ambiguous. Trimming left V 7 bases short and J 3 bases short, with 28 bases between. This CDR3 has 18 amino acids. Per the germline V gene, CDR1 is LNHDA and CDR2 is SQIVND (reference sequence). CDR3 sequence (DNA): TGTGCCAGTACCCCCCAACTCGGAGTTGGAGCTGGCTACTACGAGCAGTACTTC. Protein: CASTPQLGVGAGYYEQYF. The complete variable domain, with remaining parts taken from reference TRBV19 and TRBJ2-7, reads DGGITQSPKYLFRKEGQNVTLSCEQNLNHDAMYWYRQDPGQGLRLIYYSQIVNDFQKGDIAEGYSVSREKKESFPLTVTSAQKNPTAFYLCASTPQLGVGAGYYEQYFGPGTRLTVT.

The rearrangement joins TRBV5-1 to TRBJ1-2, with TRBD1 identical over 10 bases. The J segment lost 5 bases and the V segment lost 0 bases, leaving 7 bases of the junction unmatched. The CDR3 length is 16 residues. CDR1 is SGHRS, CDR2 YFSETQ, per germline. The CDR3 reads CASSLGQGARGYGYTF. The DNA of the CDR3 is TGCGCCAGCAGCTTGGGACAGGGGGCGAGGGGTTATGGCTACACCTTC.

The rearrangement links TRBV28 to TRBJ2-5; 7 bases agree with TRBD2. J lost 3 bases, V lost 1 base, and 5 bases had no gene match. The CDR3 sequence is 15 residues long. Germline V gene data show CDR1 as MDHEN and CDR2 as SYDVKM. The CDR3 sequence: CASSLLGGSKETQYF. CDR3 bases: TGTGCCAGCAGTTTATTAGGCGGGAGTAAAGAGACCCAGTACTTC.

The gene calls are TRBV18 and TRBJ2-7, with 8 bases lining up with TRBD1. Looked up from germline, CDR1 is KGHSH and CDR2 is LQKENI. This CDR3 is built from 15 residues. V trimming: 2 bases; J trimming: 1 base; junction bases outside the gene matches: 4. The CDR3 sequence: CASSPTGTGSYEQYF. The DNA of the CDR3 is TGTGCCAGCTCACCAACCGGGACAGGATCCTACGAGCAGTACTTC. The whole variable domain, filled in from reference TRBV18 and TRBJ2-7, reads NAGVMQNPRHLVRRRGQEARLRCSPMKGHSHVYWYRQLPEEGLKFMVYLQKENIIDESGMPKERFSAEFPKEGPSILRIQQVVRGDSAAYFCASSPTGTGSYEQYFGPGTRLTVT.

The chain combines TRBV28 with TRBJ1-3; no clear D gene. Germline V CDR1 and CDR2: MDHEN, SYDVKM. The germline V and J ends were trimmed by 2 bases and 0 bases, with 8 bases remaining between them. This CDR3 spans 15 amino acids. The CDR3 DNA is TGTGCCAGCAGTTTACCCGCCAGCTCTGGAAACACCATATATTTT. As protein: CASSLPASSGNTIYF.

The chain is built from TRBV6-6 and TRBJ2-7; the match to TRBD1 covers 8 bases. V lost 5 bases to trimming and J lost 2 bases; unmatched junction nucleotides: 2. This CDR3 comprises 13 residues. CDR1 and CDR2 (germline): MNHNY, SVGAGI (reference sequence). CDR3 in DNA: TGTGCCAGCAGTAAGACAGGGGCCTACGAGCAGTACTTC. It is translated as CASSKTGAYEQYF.

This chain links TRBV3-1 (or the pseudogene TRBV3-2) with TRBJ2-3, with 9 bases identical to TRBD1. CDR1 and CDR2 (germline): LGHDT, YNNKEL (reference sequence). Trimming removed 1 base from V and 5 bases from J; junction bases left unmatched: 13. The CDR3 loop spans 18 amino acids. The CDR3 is CASSQAPPLGTGRDTQYF. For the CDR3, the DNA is TGTGCCAGCAGCCAAGCCCCGCCCCTAGGGACAGGGAGAGATACGCAGTATTTT.

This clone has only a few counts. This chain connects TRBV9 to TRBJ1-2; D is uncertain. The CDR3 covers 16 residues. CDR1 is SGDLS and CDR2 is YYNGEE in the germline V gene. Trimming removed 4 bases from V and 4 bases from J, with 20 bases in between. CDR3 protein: CASSLSEQPGSYGYTF. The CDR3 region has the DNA TGTGCCAGCAGCCTCTCCGAGCAGCCAGGCAGCTATGGCTACACCTTC.

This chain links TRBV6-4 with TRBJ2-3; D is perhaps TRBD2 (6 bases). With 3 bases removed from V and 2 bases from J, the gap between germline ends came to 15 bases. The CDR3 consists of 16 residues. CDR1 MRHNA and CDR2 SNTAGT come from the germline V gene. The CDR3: CASSDVGGGDTDTQYF. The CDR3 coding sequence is TGTGCCAGCAGTGATGTTGGGGGAGGAGACACAGATACGCAGTATTTT.

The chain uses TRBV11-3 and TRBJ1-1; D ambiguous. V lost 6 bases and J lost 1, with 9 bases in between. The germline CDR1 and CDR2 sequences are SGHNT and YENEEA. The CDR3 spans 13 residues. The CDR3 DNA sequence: TGTGCCAGCAGTCCCTCCCCGAACACTGAAGCTTTCTTT. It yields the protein CASSPSPNTEAFF.

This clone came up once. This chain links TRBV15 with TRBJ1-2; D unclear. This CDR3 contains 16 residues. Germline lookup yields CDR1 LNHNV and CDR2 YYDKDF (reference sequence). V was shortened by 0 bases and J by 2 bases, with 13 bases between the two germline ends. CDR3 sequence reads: CATSRDRPGDNYGYTF. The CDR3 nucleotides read TGTGCCACCAGCAGAGATCGGCCAGGCGACAACTATGGCTACACCTTC.

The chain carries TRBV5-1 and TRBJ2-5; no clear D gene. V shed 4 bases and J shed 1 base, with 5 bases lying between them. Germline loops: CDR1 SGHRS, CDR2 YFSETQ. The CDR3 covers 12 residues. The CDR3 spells CASSGLQETQYF. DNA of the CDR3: TGCGCCAGCAGCGGCCTCCAAGAGACCCAGTACTTC.

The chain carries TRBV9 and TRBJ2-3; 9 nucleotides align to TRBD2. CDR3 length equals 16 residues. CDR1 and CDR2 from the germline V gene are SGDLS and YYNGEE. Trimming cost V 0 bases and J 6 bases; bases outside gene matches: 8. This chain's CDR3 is CASSVELAGSRDTQYF. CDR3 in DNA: TGTGCCAGCAGCGTAGAACTAGCGGGCTCTAGGGATACGCAGTATTTT.

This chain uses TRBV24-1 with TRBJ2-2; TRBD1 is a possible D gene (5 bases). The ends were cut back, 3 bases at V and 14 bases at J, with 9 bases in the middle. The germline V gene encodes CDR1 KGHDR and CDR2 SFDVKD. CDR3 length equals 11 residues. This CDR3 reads CATSDGRVLFF. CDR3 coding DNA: TGTGCCACCAGTGATGGCAGGGTACTGTTTTTT.

In nucleotides, the CDR3 is TGTGCCAGTAGCGACAGACAGGGGAATCAGCCCCAGCATTTT. Translated: CASSDRQGNQPQHF. V is TRBV19 and J is TRBJ1-5; 8 nucleotides match TRBD1. With V trimmed by 6 bases and J by 4 bases, 5 bases remained unmatched. The length of the CDR3 is 14 residues. Germline CDR1 reads LNHDA; CDR2 reads SQIVND (reference sequence).

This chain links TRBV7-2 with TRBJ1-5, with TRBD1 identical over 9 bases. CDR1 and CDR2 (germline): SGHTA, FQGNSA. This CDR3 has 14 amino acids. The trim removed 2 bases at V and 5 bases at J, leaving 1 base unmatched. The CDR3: CASSLRDRDQPQHF. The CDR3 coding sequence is TGTGCCAGCAGCTTAAGGGACAGGGATCAGCCCCAGCATTTT.

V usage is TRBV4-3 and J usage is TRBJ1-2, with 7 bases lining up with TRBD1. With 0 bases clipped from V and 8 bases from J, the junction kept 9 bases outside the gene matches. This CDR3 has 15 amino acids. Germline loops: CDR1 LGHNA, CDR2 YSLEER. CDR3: CASSQEVETGSGYTF. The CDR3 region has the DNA TGCGCCAGCAGCCAAGAGGTCGAGACAGGGAGCGGCTACACCTTC.

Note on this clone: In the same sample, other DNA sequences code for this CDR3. The CDR3 is CASSQGGGANYGYTF. CDR3 nucleotide sequence: TGTGCCAGCAGCCAAGGCGGAGGAGCTAACTATGGCTACACCTTC. The J gene is TRBJ1-2, the V gene TRBV3-1 (or the pseudogene TRBV3-2); no firm D call. The V gene's germline CDR1 is LGHDT and CDR2 YNNKEL (reference sequence). The ends were cut back, 1 base at V and 0 bases at J, with 9 bases in the middle. This CDR3 region has 15 residues.

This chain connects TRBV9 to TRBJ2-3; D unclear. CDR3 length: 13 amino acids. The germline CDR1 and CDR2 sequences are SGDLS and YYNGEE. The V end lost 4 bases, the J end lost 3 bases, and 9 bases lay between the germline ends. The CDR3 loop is CASSLLTTDTQYF. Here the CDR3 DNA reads TGTGCCAGCAGCCTCCTAACTACAGATACGCAGTATTTT.

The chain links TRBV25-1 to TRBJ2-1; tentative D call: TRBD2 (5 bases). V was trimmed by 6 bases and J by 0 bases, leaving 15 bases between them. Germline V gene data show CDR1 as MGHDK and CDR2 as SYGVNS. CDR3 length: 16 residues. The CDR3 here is CASSEGRTGSYNEQFF. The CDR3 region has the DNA TGTGCCAGCAGCGAAGGTCGGACTGGCTCCTACAATGAGCAGTTCTTC.